This TCR beta chain was recorded in a study of shared clonotypes between healthy human individuals. With regard to this clone: Its antigen is unknown.

In the CD4+ fraction, cells were divided into CD45RA+ naive and CD45RA-negative memory subsets. Study-level results: The study found lower generation probabilities in non-shared clonotypes than in those shared by all four donors. It was the few donors that limited the genetic and exposure-history diversity represented.

This CDR3 has 16 amino acids. Germline CDR1 SGHNT, CDR2 YYREEE (reference sequence). Trimming at V came to 4 bases and at J to 7 bases, leaving 11 bases not matched to a gene. The protocol was immunoSEQ multiplex PCR, while the TCRdb copy is restricted to in-frame clones and leaves out a portion. The data contain 850,000 to 1,200,000 clones, approximately 72% of them singletons. The clonotype originates from a young man in good health. Sequencing was done on a sample of memory CD4+ T cells sorted from blood. Subset noted: CD45RA-negative fraction. This chain links TRBV5-4 with TRBJ2-1; 10 bases map to TRBD2. The chain's CDR3 is CASSPPAGGKRNEQFF. CDR3 nucleotides: TGTGCCAGCAGCCCCCCAGCGGGAGGGAAAAGGAATGAGCAGTTCTTC.